The sequence of this T cell receptor beta chain was determined in a study of cytomegalovirus exposure and HLA in healthy donors. The repertoire was sequenced with immunoSEQ multiplex PCR; TCRdb's copy has only in-frame clones and lacks some. The sample holds about 360,000 clones, about nine tenths seen once. This clonotype originated in a woman younger than 30 in good health and CMV-seronegative. Sequenced material: PBMCs.

The CDR3 sequence is CASSFPSGTYEQYF. In DNA form, the CDR3 reads TGTGCCAGCAGTTTCCCTAGCGGGACCTACGAGCAGTACTTC. The chain couples TRBV28 to TRBJ2-7, with 9 bases aligning to TRBD2. V was pared by 3 bases and J by 2 bases, with 2 bases of the junction left unmatched. Germline CDR1 MDHEN, CDR2 SYDVKM. The CDR3 spans 14 residues.